This TCR beta chain was profiled in a study of CD4 T cells in relation to SARS-CoV-2 and coronaviruses. Study-level information: ViraFEST: approximately eleven-day antigen culture of PBMCs, then TCR beta CDR3 sequencing.

A few counts support this clone. Its antigen is not identified. V gave up 2 bases and J gave up 6 bases, with 4 bases separating them. Germline V gives CDR1 SEHNR, CDR2 FQNEAQ (reference sequence). This CDR3 spans 12 amino acids. The assay was immunoSEQ multiplex PCR, and TCRdb's table has in-frame clones only and misses some. The table has about 22,000 clones, 77% seen once; the top ten hold roughly a sixth. CD4+ T cells from unexposed donors were obtained before the COVID-19 pandemic (2011-2018). After roughly ten days of culture, CD4+ T cells were isolated. Study-wide findings and caveats: No donor gave both pre-pandemic and post-infection samples.

V usage is TRBV7-9 and J usage is TRBJ2-2, with D unclear. The specimen sequenced was CD4+ T cells from PBMCs, cultured in vitro. This TCR was sampled from a human donor in good health. The DNA for the CDR3 is TGTGCCAGCAGCTTATTTTCCGGGGAGCTGTTTTTT. Translating it yields CASSLFSGELFF. The full variable domain, with the rest looked up from reference TRBV7-9 and TRBJ2-2, is DTGVSQNPRHKITKRGQNVTFRCDPISEHNRLYWYRQTLGQGPEFLTYFQNEAQLEKSRLLSDRFSAERPKGSFSTLEIQRTEQGDSAMYLCASSLFSGELFFGEGSRLTVL.